The 9 T cell receptor beta chains in this list originate from one sample, sequenced in a study of Graves' ophthalmopathy and Graves' hyperthyroidism. The TCR beta CDR3 regions underwent amplification from RNA transcripts. RT-PCR with HTBI primers came first, then second-round multiplex PCR. From the multiplex PCR reads, TCRdb called clonotypes with MiXCR, one entry per CDR3 protein. The repertoire holds 170,000 or so distinct CDR3 sequences, less than 45% seen once, with 4.5% to 6% in the top ten. The specimen sequenced was peripheral blood. These receptors came from a woman aged 40 to 50 with Graves' ophthalmopathy.

This clonotype came up many times. The chain is built from TRBV12-3 or TRBV12-4 and TRBJ2-5, with D possibly being TRBD2 (6 bases). CDR3 length: 15 amino acids. Deletions cut 3 bases from V and 0 bases from J, with 11 bases between. The CDR3: CASSFPGEYQETQYF. DNA of the CDR3: TGTGCCAGCAGTTTCCCGGGGGAGTACCAAGAGACCCAGTACTTC.

The table lists this clonotype with many counts. V and J are TRBV29-1 and TRBJ2-7; 8 bases fit TRBD1. The germline CDR1 and CDR2 sequences are SQVTM and ANQGSEA. CDR3 size: 14 residues. Losses at the gene ends were 1 base for V and 5 bases for J; bases not matched to a gene: 7. CDR3 region: CSVEAQGAIDEQYF. CDR3 coding DNA: TGCAGCGTTGAAGCCCAGGGGGCTATAGACGAGCAGTACTTC.

The chain employs TRBV6-5 and TRBJ1-1; TRBD1 matches 9 bases. V lost 4 bases, J lost 4 bases, and 10 bases stayed unmatched. Germline CDR1 is MNHEY and CDR2 is SVGAGI. CDR3 length equals 16 residues. DNA of the CDR3: TGTGCCAGCAGTTTCAAGACAGGGGGTGGCGGCACTGAAGCTTTCTTT. It codes for CASSFKTGGGGTEAFF.

This clonotype was seen many times. J is TRBJ2-2 and V is TRBV6-2 or TRBV6-3; D may be TRBD2 (5 bases). The CDR3 is 14 amino acids. V dropped 6 bases and J dropped 1 base, with 9 bases sitting between them. CDR1 and CDR2 (germline): MNHEY, SVGEGT. The CDR3 DNA reads as TGTGCCAGCAGCTGGAGCGGGAACACCGGGGAGCTGTTTTTT. Protein sequence: CASSWSGNTGELFF.

The chain joins TRBV5-1 to TRBJ1-1, with a weak D call TRBD1 (5 bases). The CDR3 is 12 residues long. CDR1 is SGHRS and CDR2 is YFSETQ in the germline V gene. Trimming cost V 0 bases and J 10 bases, with 10 bases left between them. CDR3 residues: CASSLDGGRAFF. CDR3 in DNA: TGCGCCAGCAGCTTGGATGGGGGAAGAGCTTTCTTT.

The chain joins TRBV12-3 or TRBV12-4 to TRBJ2-5; possibly TRBD2 for D (7 bases). The CDR3 runs to 16 residues. V was clipped by 7 bases and J by 2 bases, with 20 bases between them. In DNA, the CDR3 is TGTGCCAGCAACAAACGGGGGGCGCGGGGGCAAGAGACCCAGTACTTC. It yields the protein CASNKRGARGQETQYF.

This clonotype was observed at least ten times. J is TRBJ1-5 and V is TRBV20-1, with D hard to call. The ends were cut back, 6 bases at V and 0 bases at J, with 12 bases in the middle. Germline values: CDR1 DFQATT, CDR2 SNEGSKA (reference sequence). The CDR3 covers 14 residues. This CDR3 is CSAHIGYSNQPQHF. The CDR3 DNA sequence: TGCAGTGCGCACATAGGGTATAGCAATCAGCCCCAGCATTTT.

This clonotype was found many times. This may stem from a read error, because a much larger clone lies one nucleotide away. The chain is built from TRBV6-2 or TRBV6-3 and TRBJ1-2; 9 bases match TRBD1. CDR1 is MNHEY, CDR2 SVGEGT, per germline. V gave up 7 bases and J gave up 7 bases; unmatched junction bases: 10. CDR3 length equals 14 residues. The CDR3 DNA sequence: TGTGCCAGCACCTTGTCCGGGACAGGGAGTGGCTACACCTTC. Its translation is CASTLSGTGSGYTF.

Ten or more counts support this clonotype. This chain connects TRBV30 to TRBJ1-2; D call uncertain. The CDR3 extends over 15 amino acids. Trimming took 4 bases from V and 2 from J, leaving 17 bases between them. Looked up from germline, CDR1 is GTSNPN and CDR2 is SVGIG (reference sequence). The CDR3 region is CAWNPSVTLNYGYTF. The CDR3 DNA follows: TGTGCCTGGAACCCCTCGGTAACCTTAAACTATGGCTACACCTTC. Full variable domain (missing parts from reference TRBV30 and TRBJ1-2): SQTIHQWPATLVQPVGSPLSLECTVEGTSNPNLYWYRQAAGRGLQLLFYSVGIGQISSEVPQNLSASRPQDRQFILSSKKLLLSDSGFYLCAWNPSVTLNYGYTFGSGTRLTVV.